These 3 T cell receptor beta chains were all obtained from the same sample, sequenced in a study of blood T cell repertoires in COVID-19. The assay was immunoSEQ multiplex PCR, and TCRdb's table has in-frame clones only and misses some. The sample has about 80,000 clones; roughly 76% are singletons. Sample: peripheral blood. These TCRs come from a man between 70 and 80 years old with active or convalescent COVID-19.

This clone is a singleton in its sample. The chain uses TRBV7-6 and TRBJ2-3; 8 bases fit TRBD1. Unmatched junction bases numbered 10, after V lost 4 bases and J lost 7 bases. This CDR3 is 15 amino acids long. Germline V gene sequence: CDR1 SGHVS, CDR2 FNYEAQ. CDR3 coding DNA: TGTGCCAGCAGCTCCCCGGGACAGGACGTGCATACGCAGTATTTT. As protein: CASSSPGQDVHTQYF.

V is TRBV27 and J is TRBJ2-1; tentative D call: TRBD2 (6 bases). CDR1 and CDR2 (germline): MNHEY, SMNVEV (reference sequence). The CDR3 totals 15 residues. V gave up 3 bases and J gave up 8 bases, with 17 bases separating them. The DNA for the CDR3 is TGTGCCAGCAGTTTCTTGCGGGGCCGTGTGGATGAGCAGTTCTTC. Translating gives CASSFLRGRVDEQFF.

The chain recombines TRBV24-1 with TRBJ1-1; a possible D gene is TRBD1 (5 bases). V was shortened by 3 bases and J by 11 bases, with 12 bases between the two germline ends. Germline CDR1 and CDR2: KGHDR and SFDVKD. This CDR3 region has 12 residues. The CDR3 protein is CATSDTDRSAFF. DNA of the CDR3: TGTGCCACCAGTGATACTGACAGAAGTGCTTTCTTT.